The clone carrying this T cell receptor (beta chain) showed up many times. Its specificity is unknown. The CDR3 totals 14 residues. Trimming at V came to 5 bases and at J to 4 bases, leaving 4 bases not matched to a gene. One entry per CDR3 protein, called by TCRdb with MiXCR from the 5' RACE reads. The sample shows under 250,000 distinct CDR3 sequences, around 8.1% of them seen only once. The sample belongs to a study of identical twins. General study results and limits: Twin sharing of out-of-frame TCR alpha was underestimated by models in monozygotic pairs.

These same data were also listed under a study on yellow fever vaccine responses in identical twins. That study adds: Vaccine-induced T cell responses in twins were reportedly observed to appear partly convergent, partly personalized.

What was sequenced was memory (CD45RO+) T cells sorted from blood. This receptor was obtained from a woman aged 18-35 years in good health. The V and J genes are TRBV12-3 or TRBV12-4 and TRBJ2-2; 7 bases map to TRBD1. CDR3 sequence: CASSPAGGTGELFF. DNA for the CDR3: TGTGCCAGCAGTCCTGCAGGGGGCACCGGGGAGCTGTTTTTT.